One and the same sample provided the 24 T cell receptor beta chains below, sequenced in a study of blood T cell repertoires in COVID-19. Method: immunoSEQ multiplex PCR; TCRdb's copy keeps in-frame clones and lacks some. The sample carries under 250,000 clones, roughly 86% recorded once. The specimen was peripheral blood. Receptors were obtained from a woman aged 55-70 years with acute or convalescent COVID-19.

This clone has just a few counts. The chain employs TRBV18 and TRBJ2-5; 9 positions match TRBD2. J gave up 4 bases and V 0 bases, and 6 bases lay outside the gene matches. CDR1 is KGHSH and CDR2 is LQKENI in the germline V gene. This CDR3 spans 16 amino acids. The CDR3 sequence: CASSPPGGRAGETQYF. CDR3 DNA sequence: TGTGCCAGCTCACCACCTGGCGGGAGGGCCGGAGAGACCCAGTACTTC.

The J gene is TRBJ1-4, the V gene TRBV5-1, with unresolved D. Germline values: CDR1 SGHRS, CDR2 YFSETQ. This CDR3 region has 17 residues. The V and J ends lost 3 bases and 0 bases respectively, with 15 bases between them. This CDR3 reads CASSSTGRGATNEKLFF. CDR3 nucleotide sequence: TGCGCCAGCAGCTCCACGGGTCGTGGTGCAACTAATGAAAAACTGTTTTTT.

The genes are TRBV6-5 and TRBJ2-7; 12 positions match TRBD2. From germline, CDR1 is MNHEY and CDR2 SVGAGI. The CDR3 sequence is 15 residues long. Trimming cost V 9 bases and J 2 bases; bases outside gene matches: 8. This CDR3 is CASLAGLAGTYEQYF. For the CDR3, the DNA is TGTGCCAGTTTAGCCGGACTAGCGGGGACCTACGAGCAGTACTTC.

The chain carries TRBV5-1 and TRBJ2-7; maybe TRBD1 (6 bases). CDR3 length: 13 residues. Germline CDR1 SGHRS, CDR2 YFSETQ. The V gene lost 4 bases and the J gene lost 4 bases, with 12 bases spanning the gap. The CDR3 bases are TGCGCCAGCAGCAATTCCCAGGGGTACGAGCAGTACTTC. Translation: CASSNSQGYEQYF.

This chain joins TRBV3-1 (or the pseudogene TRBV3-2) and TRBJ1-5; the D gene is possibly TRBD1 (5 bases). There are 15 residues in the CDR3. CDR1 is LGHDT, CDR2 YNNKEL, per germline (reference sequence). V lost 1 base, J lost 6 bases, and 13 bases lay in between. This chain's CDR3 is CASSQVAGEGQPQHF. The CDR3 nucleotides read TGTGCCAGCAGCCAAGTGGCGGGGGAAGGTCAGCCCCAGCATTTT.

The V call is TRBV6-6, the J call TRBJ1-5; 7 nucleotides agree with TRBD1. Germline CDR1 is MNHNY and CDR2 is SVGAGI (reference sequence). The junction had 6 bases not matched to a gene; V was cut back by 7 bases and J by 9 bases. The CDR3 contains 12 residues. The CDR3 DNA is TGTGCCAGCACCCGGGACAGTCGGCCCCAGCATTTT. Protein: CASTRDSRPQHF.

The J gene is TRBJ2-2, the V gene TRBV5-1, with TRBD2 as a possible D gene (5 bases). Trimming took off 6 bases at V and 1 base at J, with 7 bases between the two ends. The CDR3 has 13 amino acids. Looked up from germline, CDR1 is SGHRS and CDR2 is YFSETQ. The DNA of the CDR3 is TGCGCCAGCAACGAGGGGAACACCGGGGAGCTGTTTTTT. This gives the protein CASNEGNTGELFF.

The table lists this clone with a count of one. The gene calls are TRBV7-3 and TRBJ1-1; weak D call: TRBD1 (6 bases). The CDR3 length is 14 residues. Per the germline V gene, CDR1 is SGHTA and CDR2 is FQGTGA. V lost 5 bases, J lost 7 bases, and 17 bases lay in between. Written as DNA, the CDR3 is TGTGCCAGCAGCCAGATCCGGGACACCGGTGAAGCTTTCTTT. It translates to CASSQIRDTGEAFF.

The chain employs TRBV18 and TRBJ1-4; a weak D match, TRBD1 (6 bases). V was clipped by 0 bases and J by 5 bases, with 13 bases between them. The V gene's germline CDR1 is KGHSH and CDR2 LQKENI. There are 16 residues in the CDR3. The CDR3 loop reads CASSPPVQGQNEKLFF. The CDR3 bases are TGTGCCAGCTCACCACCGGTGCAGGGACAAAATGAAAAACTGTTTTTT.

This sequence joins TRBV6-1 and TRBJ1-5, with D possibly TRBD1 on 6 matching bases. The germline V gene encodes CDR1 MNHNS and CDR2 SASEGT. With 2 bases removed from V and 3 bases from J, the gap between germline ends came to 14 bases. CDR3 length equals 16 residues. CDR3 sequence (DNA): TGTGCCAGCAGTGAACGTACCCAGGGGTTCAATCAGCCCCAGCATTTT. Amino acid sequence: CASSERTQGFNQPQHF.

The genes are TRBV3-1 (or the pseudogene TRBV3-2) and TRBJ2-1; 13 bases line up with TRBD2. The germline V gene has CDR1 LGHDT and CDR2 YNNKEL (reference sequence). The CDR3 is made up of 17 amino acids. V lost 4 bases, J lost 7 bases, and 10 bases stayed unmatched. The CDR3 spells CASSPKRLAGGGNEQFF. CDR3 DNA: TGTGCCAGCAGCCCCAAACGACTAGCGGGGGGAGGTAATGAGCAGTTCTTC.

The rearrangement joins TRBV7-6 to TRBJ2-2, with 8 bases aligning to TRBD2. V lost 4 bases to trimming and J lost 3 bases; unmatched junction nucleotides: 10. From germline, CDR1 is SGHVS and CDR2 FNYEAQ. The CDR3 sequence is 17 residues long. The CDR3 region has the DNA TGTGCCAGCAGCTGGGGAGTCGGGGGGGCCGACACCGGGGAGCTGTTTTTT. Residues: CASSWGVGGADTGELFF. Using reference TRBV7-6 and TRBJ2-2 for the parts outside the CDR3, the full variable domain is GAGVSQSPRYKVTKRGQDVALRCDPISGHVSLYWYRQALGQGPEFLTYFNYEAQQDKSGLPNDRFSAERPEGSISTLTIQRTEQRDSAMYRCASSWGVGGADTGELFFGEGSRLTVL.

This chain connects TRBV15 to TRBJ1-5; TRBD1 aligns across 10 bases. The CDR3 covers 17 residues. Germline CDR1 is LNHNV and CDR2 is YYDKDF (reference sequence). Trimming removed 3 bases from V and 2 bases from J; junction bases left unmatched: 7. The CDR3: CATSSTGQGKGNQPQHF. The DNA of the CDR3 is TGTGCCACCAGCAGTACGGGACAGGGGAAGGGCAATCAGCCCCAGCATTTT.

The chain combines TRBV5-4 with TRBJ2-5, with D perhaps matching TRBD1 (6 bases). Germline V gene data show CDR1 as SGHNT and CDR2 as YYREEE (reference sequence). The CDR3 contains 13 residues. V lost 2 bases and J lost 5, with 10 bases in between. For the CDR3, the DNA is TGTGCCAGCAGCTTAGACCAGGGGGAGACCCAGTACTTC. Its protein product is CASSLDQGETQYF. The variable domain in full, with the rest retrieved from reference TRBV5-4 and TRBJ2-5, is ETGVTQSPTHLIKTRGQQVTLRCSSQSGHNTVSWYQQALGQGPQFIFQYYREEENGRGNFPPRFSGLQFPNYSSELNVNALELDDSALYLCASSLDQGETQYFGPGTRLLVL.

Here the CDR3 DNA reads TGTGCCAGCAGTTTACCAGGGTCCTATGGCTACACCTTC. Protein product: CASSLPGSYGYTF. The chain carries TRBV28 and TRBJ1-2, with D maybe TRBD1 (5 bases). Germline V gene sequence: CDR1 MDHEN, CDR2 SYDVKM. This CDR3 is built from 13 residues. Trimming removed 2 bases from V and 4 bases from J, with 8 bases in between.

This rearrangement joins TRBV6-5 to TRBJ1-6; possible D gene TRBD1, 5 bases. The CDR3 loop spans 15 amino acids. Trimming took 6 bases from V and 5 from J, leaving 14 bases between them. CDR1 MNHEY and CDR2 SVGAGI come from the germline V gene. The CDR3 reads CASSRQILNNSPLHF. The CDR3 bases are TGTGCCAGCAGCCGACAGATCCTAAATAATTCACCCCTCCACTTT.

The gene calls are TRBV3-1 (or the pseudogene TRBV3-2) and TRBJ2-7; 7 positions match TRBD1. Trimming removed 4 bases from V and 6 bases from J; junction bases left unmatched: 12. The CDR3 loop spans 15 amino acids. The germline V gene encodes CDR1 LGHDT and CDR2 YNNKEL (reference sequence). This chain's CDR3 is CASSLHPTGFSEQYF. CDR3 nucleotides: TGTGCCAGCAGCCTCCACCCGACAGGGTTCTCCGAGCAGTACTTC.

The rearrangement links TRBV7-2 to TRBJ2-7; 11 bases map to TRBD1. The ends lost 6 bases at V and 2 bases at J; junction bases unmatched: 3. The germline CDR1 and CDR2 sequences are SGHTA and FQGNSA. This CDR3 spans 14 amino acids. The DNA of the CDR3 is TGTGCCAGCAGTTCGGGACAGGGGGCCTACGAGCAGTACTTC. It translates to CASSSGQGAYEQYF.

The V gene is TRBV3-1 (or the pseudogene TRBV3-2), the J gene TRBJ2-7; 9 positions match TRBD2. The V gene end was trimmed by 0 bases and the J gene end by 3 bases; junction bases not matched to a gene: 6. The CDR3 runs 16 residues. Germline V gene sequence: CDR1 LGHDT, CDR2 YNNKEL (reference sequence). The CDR3 nucleotides read TGTGCCAGCAGCCAAGATCTGGGCGGGGGGGACTACGAGCAGTACTTC. As protein: CASSQDLGGGDYEQYF.

The genes are TRBV3-1 (or the pseudogene TRBV3-2) and TRBJ1-6, with 9 bases aligning to TRBD1. CDR3 size: 16 residues. CDR1 LGHDT and CDR2 YNNKEL come from the germline V gene (reference sequence). The V gene end was trimmed by 1 base and the J gene end by 4 bases; junction bases not matched to a gene: 2. The CDR3 loop is CASSQGDRVYNSPLHF. For the CDR3, the DNA is TGTGCCAGCAGCCAAGGGGACAGGGTATATAATTCACCCCTCCACTTT.

The CDR3 DNA is TGTGCCAGCAGCCCCTCCCCAGGGACCGGGGAGCTGTTTTTT. Its translation: CASSPSPGTGELFF. The chain has TRBV7-9 and TRBJ2-2; a weak D match, TRBD1 (5 bases). Per germline, CDR1 SEHNR and CDR2 FQNEAQ (reference sequence). The CDR3 runs 14 residues. Trimming took 5 bases from V and 5 from J, leaving 12 bases between them.

CDR3 coding DNA: TGTGCCAGCTCCATTTCCCGGGGTAGCGAGAACACCGGGGAGCTGTTTTTT. It yields the protein CASSISRGSENTGELFF. The chain couples TRBV18 to TRBJ2-2, with D perhaps TRBD2 (5 bases). The CDR3 contains 17 residues. CDR1 and CDR2 from the germline V gene are KGHSH and LQKENI. The V and J ends lost 6 bases and 1 base respectively, with 18 bases between them.

The sample holds one count of this clone. The rearrangement uses TRBV12-3 or TRBV12-4 and TRBJ2-7; no firm D call. The CDR3 length is 12 residues. Deletions cut 6 bases from V and 2 bases from J, with 8 bases between. The CDR3 here is CASSLLPYEQYF. For the CDR3, the DNA is TGTGCCAGCAGCCTACTGCCCTACGAGCAGTACTTC.

This chain joins TRBV1 and TRBJ2-7; the D call TRBD1 from the table was never checked on the DNA. TRBV1 is an annotated pseudogene. This CDR3 comprises 13 residues. The CDR3 region is CTTVWDRSYEQYF. The CDR3 bases are TGCACCACTGTGTGGGACAGGTCATACGAGCAGTACTTC.